The 23 T cell receptor beta chains given below trace back to one sample, sequenced in a study of cytomegalovirus exposure and HLA in healthy donors. Researchers ran the PCR with 60 Vbeta and 13 Jbeta primers. Using immunoSEQ multiplex PCR, the repertoire was profiled, and TCRdb retains in-frame clones only, with some absent. The data show 100,000 to 150,000 clones, about four fifths seen once. Sample: PBMCs. These receptors were collected from a man aged 40-49 years in good health and CMV-seronegative.

The sample holds one count of this clone. Written as DNA, the CDR3 is TGTGCCAGCAGTTACTCTCCGGGGGGTAGCAATCAGCCCCAGCATTTT. This gives the protein CASSYSPGGSNQPQHF. This chain joins TRBV6-5 and TRBJ1-5; a possible D gene is TRBD1 (5 bases). The germline V gene encodes CDR1 MNHEY and CDR2 SVGAGI. This CDR3 contains 16 residues. Trimming stripped 0 bases from V and 0 bases from J, with 9 bases between.

The genes are TRBV7-9 and TRBJ2-3; D unresolved. V gave up 1 base and J gave up 8 bases, with 7 bases separating them. Germline V lookup: CDR1 SEHNR, CDR2 FQNEAQ (reference sequence). This CDR3 comprises 12 residues. The CDR3 region has the DNA TGTGCCAGCAGCTTAGTATCGGGTACGCAGTATTTT. Translated, it gives CASSLVSGTQYF.

The CDR3 DNA follows: TGTGCCAGCAGCTTACCGGGACAGGGGGCGGATGAGCAGTTCTTC. The encoded protein is CASSLPGQGADEQFF. This chain links TRBV7-3 with TRBJ2-1; TRBD1 matches 12 bases. Germline trimming cut 2 bases from V and 8 bases from J; bases unmatched to any gene: 4. The CDR3 length is 15 residues. From germline, CDR1 is SGHTA and CDR2 FQGTGA.

The rearrangement uses TRBV7-8 and TRBJ2-7, with 8 bases identical to TRBD1. V dropped 1 base and J dropped 2; count of bases not matched to a gene: 7. CDR3 length: 16 amino acids. Germline CDR1 reads SGHVS; CDR2 reads FQNEAQ. The CDR3 is CASSLGGQGAPYEQYF. The CDR3 DNA reads as TGTGCCAGCAGCTTAGGGGGGCAGGGGGCCCCCTACGAGCAGTACTTC.

The chain combines TRBV19 with TRBJ2-3, with 13 nucleotides matching TRBD2. Germline V gene data show CDR1 as LNHDA and CDR2 as SQIVND (reference sequence). Germline trimming cut 3 bases from V and 7 bases from J; bases unmatched to any gene: 10. CDR3 size: 17 residues. CDR3 nucleotide sequence: TGTGCCAGTAGTATCCCCAGACTAGCGGGGGGACTCAATACGCAGTATTTT. This encodes CASSIPRLAGGLNTQYF.

The rearrangement links TRBV4-1 to TRBJ2-3, with TRBD2 identical over 14 bases. This CDR3 has 18 residues. Per germline, CDR1 MGHRA and CDR2 YSYEKL. J was trimmed by 1 base and V by 2 bases; bases with no gene match: 5. The CDR3 region is CASSQWTSGGRRTDTQYF. The CDR3 DNA reads as TGCGCCAGCAGCCAATGGACTAGCGGGGGGCGACGCACAGATACGCAGTATTTT.

The chain couples TRBV6-1 to TRBJ1-2; 9 positions agree with TRBD1. The junction had 7 bases not matched to a gene; V was cut back by 6 bases and J by 8 bases. The CDR3 loop spans 13 amino acids. The V gene's germline CDR1 is MNHNS and CDR2 SASEGT. The CDR3 reads CASRHRTGEGYTF. CDR3 DNA sequence: TGTGCCAGCAGACATAGGACAGGGGAAGGCTACACCTTC.

The CDR3 region has the DNA TGTGCCAGCAGCCGGGGGGCTTACAATGAGCAGTTCTTC. Translation gives CASSRGAYNEQFF. The chain joins TRBV11-2 to TRBJ2-1; TRBD2 might be the D (7 bases). Germline CDR1 and CDR2: SGHAT and FQNNGV. This CDR3 has 13 residues. V lost 5 bases and J 4 bases, leaving 9 bases between the germline ends.

The chain joins TRBV9 to TRBJ1-1, with a tentative D call TRBD1 (5 bases). Germline V gene data show CDR1 as SGDLS and CDR2 as YYNGEE. Trimming took off 0 bases at V and 8 bases at J, with 14 bases between the two ends. The CDR3 covers 14 residues. This CDR3 is CASSVVGDSTEAFF. The CDR3, as DNA: TGTGCCAGCAGCGTAGTTGGGGACTCCACGGAAGCTTTCTTT.

V and J are TRBV6-5 and TRBJ1-2; D is ambiguous. The germline V gene encodes CDR1 MNHEY and CDR2 SVGAGI. The V and J ends lost 5 bases and 1 base respectively, with 5 bases between them. The CDR3 sequence is 12 residues long. CDR3 nucleotide sequence: TGTGCCAGCAGTGCGATTAACTATGGCTACACCTTC. This sequence encodes CASSAINYGYTF.

J is TRBJ1-5 and V is TRBV27; weak D call: TRBD1 (5 bases). Germline assignment: CDR1 MNHEY and CDR2 SMNVEV (reference sequence). The length of the CDR3 is 14 residues. The V and J ends lost 2 bases and 7 bases respectively, with 12 bases between them. The CDR3, as DNA: TGTGCCAGCAGTTTAAAAGGGGAAGACCAGCCCCAGCATTTT. It codes for CASSLKGEDQPQHF.

The rearrangement joins TRBV7-9 to TRBJ2-1; 7 nucleotides align to TRBD2. CDR1 is SEHNR and CDR2 is FQNEAQ in the germline V gene (reference sequence). The CDR3 consists of 13 residues. The V segment lost 3 bases and the J segment 8 bases; nucleotides outside the gene matches: 4. The CDR3 region is CASSLTSSDEQFF. The CDR3 region has the DNA TGTGCCAGCAGCTTGACTAGCTCGGATGAGCAGTTCTTC.

V usage is TRBV20-1 and J usage is TRBJ1-2; the match to TRBD1 covers 9 bases. The CDR3 loop spans 11 amino acids. CDR1 is DFQATT and CDR2 is SNEGSKA in the germline V gene (reference sequence). The CDR3 protein is CMPNRGQGYTF. The CDR3 bases are TGCATGCCAAACAGGGGGCAGGGCTACACCTTC.

The J gene is TRBJ2-7, the V gene TRBV7-2; no firm D call. Trimming removed 5 bases from V and 3 bases from J, with 8 bases in between. CDR3 length: 12 residues. Germline CDR1 SGHTA, CDR2 FQGNSA. CDR3 region: CASSLNGYEQYF. DNA for the CDR3: TGTGCCAGCAGCCTTAACGGCTACGAGCAGTACTTC.

This clone has only a few counts. The chain carries TRBV28 and TRBJ2-3, with 9 bases identical to TRBD1. CDR1 is MDHEN, CDR2 SYDVKM, per germline. The junction had 7 bases not matched to a gene; V was cut back by 5 bases and J by 4 bases. The CDR3 spans 15 residues. This CDR3 reads CASSGPGTGSDTQYF. CDR3 nucleotide sequence: TGTGCCAGCAGTGGCCCCGGGACAGGGTCAGATACGCAGTATTTT. The variable domain in full, with the rest retrieved from reference TRBV28 and TRBJ2-3, is DVKVTQSSRYLVKRTGEKVFLECVQDMDHENMFWYRQDPGLGLRLIYFSYDVKMKEKGDIPEGYSVSREKKERFSLILESASTNQTSMYLCASSGPGTGSDTQYFGPGTRLTVL.

CDR3 DNA sequence: TGTGCCAGCAGTTTGCTTCGTACCCGGGAAGAGACCCAGTACTTC. Protein sequence: CASSLLRTREETQYF. J is TRBJ2-5 and V is TRBV27; unclear D gene. The germline V gene encodes CDR1 MNHEY and CDR2 SMNVEV (reference sequence). The ends were cut back, 3 bases at V and 3 bases at J, with 14 bases in the middle. The CDR3 has 15 amino acids.

The CDR3, as DNA: TGTGCCAGCAGCTACGACAGGGGCCATTACTATGGCTACACCTTC. This translates into CASSYDRGHYYGYTF. The V and J genes are TRBV7-9 and TRBJ1-2; 8 bases fit TRBD1. This CDR3 has 15 amino acids. Germline assignment: CDR1 SEHNR and CDR2 FQNEAQ (reference sequence). The trim removed 4 bases at V and 3 bases at J, leaving 7 bases unmatched.

The rearrangement joins TRBV4-3 to TRBJ2-7; no clear D. The CDR3 totals 14 residues. CDR1 LGHNA and CDR2 YSLEER come from the germline V gene. Trimming removed 0 bases from V and 6 bases from J, with 12 bases in between. This chain's CDR3 is CASSQDFGSVEQYF. CDR3 DNA sequence: TGCGCCAGCAGCCAAGATTTCGGGTCTGTCGAGCAGTACTTC.

The chain links TRBV18 to TRBJ1-2, with TRBD1 identical over 10 bases. CDR1 and CDR2 from the germline V gene are KGHSH and LQKENI. The V segment lost 2 bases and the J segment 8 bases; nucleotides outside the gene matches: 5. The CDR3 is made up of 14 amino acids. CDR3 loop: CASSPSGQGEGYTF. CDR3 coding DNA: TGTGCCAGCTCACCATCCGGACAGGGGGAAGGCTACACCTTC.

This chain connects TRBV7-9 to TRBJ1-1, with D perhaps matching TRBD1 (5 bases). The germline gives CDR1 SEHNR, CDR2 FQNEAQ (reference sequence). The CDR3 length is 14 residues. With 4 bases removed from V and 2 bases from J, the gap between germline ends came to 11 bases. The CDR3 sequence is CASSWGTDNTEAFF. CDR3 nucleotides: TGTGCCAGCAGCTGGGGGACTGATAACACTGAAGCTTTCTTT.

The J gene is TRBJ1-2, the V gene TRBV19; 7 nucleotides align to TRBD1. Germline V lookup: CDR1 LNHDA, CDR2 SQIVND (reference sequence). V trimming: 5 bases; J trimming: 4 bases; junction bases outside the gene matches: 4. The CDR3 has 13 amino acids. The CDR3 reads CASSVTGVYGYTF. CDR3 bases: TGTGCCAGTAGTGTAACAGGGGTCTATGGCTACACCTTC.

V usage is TRBV27 and J usage is TRBJ2-4; tentative D call: TRBD2 (7 bases). The CDR3 is made up of 18 amino acids. Germline V gene data show CDR1 as MNHEY and CDR2 as SMNVEV (reference sequence). The V end was cut by 7 bases, the J end by 2 bases, with 24 bases between. The CDR3 reads CASKRPRVFGGPKNIQYF. The CDR3, as DNA: TGTGCCAGCAAACGACCCCGGGTTTTCGGGGGGCCCAAAAACATTCAGTACTTC.

The chain carries TRBV7-9 and TRBJ2-1, with 12 bases that match TRBD2. Losses at the gene ends were 2 bases for V and 7 bases for J; bases not matched to a gene: 6. Looked up from germline, CDR1 is SEHNR and CDR2 is FQNEAQ (reference sequence). The CDR3 spans 16 residues. CDR3 bases: TGTGCCAGCAGCTTAAGATACACTAGCGGGAGGAATGAGCAGTTCTTC. It is translated as CASSLRYTSGRNEQFF.